Listed below are T cell receptor beta chains from one sample, sequenced in a study of OX40 agonist ivuxolimab in advanced cancers. Clones were sequenced by immunoSEQ multiplex PCR, and TCRdb holds only the in-frame ones, with some missing. There are approximately 70,000 clones in the sample; roughly 93% occur only once, and around 16% lies in the top ten. The sequences come from CD4+ or CD8+ T cells sorted from blood, collected in a trial of the OX40 agonist ivuxolimab. The receptor source for this set is an adult with an advanced solid tumor such as melanoma, head and neck, liver or kidney cancer. Both conserved end residues are part of each CDR3. The order of the fields is D gene, CDR3 length, clone size, J gene, V gene, CDR3 DNA, CDR3 protein. The D gene is left open where the match is weak. Expanded clones are given a class, and other clones once, few, many or no size at all.

d_gene: TRBD1
len: 13
abundance: .
j_gene: TRBJ2-7
v_gene: TRBV29-1
CDR3nt: TGCAGCGCCACCCGACAGGGGGCGTACGAGCAGTACTTC
CDR3aa: CSATRQGAYEQYF

d_gene: .
len: 13
abundance: .
j_gene: TRBJ2-2
v_gene: TRBV6-6
CDR3nt: TGTGCCAGCACAGGCGCCAACACCGGGGAGCTGTTTTTT
CDR3aa: CASTGANTGELFF

d_gene: TRBD2
len: 15
abundance: .
j_gene: TRBJ2-1
v_gene: TRBV7-3
CDR3nt: TGTGCCAGCAGCCAGACTAGCGGGGAAAGGGATGAGCAGTTCTTC
CDR3aa: CASSQTSGERDEQFF

d_gene: TRBD1
len: 16
abundance: .
j_gene: TRBJ1-5
v_gene: TRBV4-1
CDR3nt: TGCGCCAGCAGCTCAGGGGGGACAGCCATTAATCAGCCCCAGCATTTT
CDR3aa: CASSSGGTAINQPQHF

d_gene: .
len: 12
abundance: .
j_gene: TRBJ1-2
v_gene: TRBV5-4
CDR3nt: TGTGCCAGCAGCTTGGAGGGCCTTTCGGACACCTTC
CDR3aa: CASSLEGLSDTF

d_gene: .
len: 12
abundance: .
j_gene: TRBJ2-5
v_gene: TRBV10-3
CDR3nt: TGTGCCATCAGTGAGGGGGATGAGACCCAGTACTTC
CDR3aa: CAISEGDETQYF

d_gene: .
len: 15
abundance: .
j_gene: TRBJ1-1
v_gene: TRBV15
CDR3nt: TGTGCCACCAGTACCACGGGGGGAAGGGACACTGAAGCTTTCTTT
CDR3aa: CATSTTGGRDTEAFF

d_gene: .
len: 12
abundance: once
j_gene: TRBJ1-1
v_gene: TRBV7-9
CDR3nt: TGTGCCAGCAGCCCCATAAGCACTGAAGCTTTCTTT
CDR3aa: CASSPISTEAFF

d_gene: TRBD2
len: 15
abundance: .
j_gene: TRBJ2-7
v_gene: TRBV7-9
CDR3nt: TGTGCCAGCAGCTTAGCGGGACTAGCGGGCCACGAGCAGTACTTC
CDR3aa: CASSLAGLAGHEQYF

d_gene: .
len: 12
abundance: .
j_gene: TRBJ2-1
v_gene: TRBV27
CDR3nt: TGTGCCAGCAGTTCCCCGAGGGGTGAGCAGTTCTTC
CDR3aa: CASSSPRGEQFF

d_gene: .
len: 14
abundance: .
j_gene: TRBJ1-1
v_gene: TRBV15
CDR3nt: TGTGCCACCAGTACCGGGGGGAGGAACACTGAAGCTTTCTTT
CDR3aa: CATSTGGRNTEAFF

d_gene: TRBD2
len: 15
abundance: once
j_gene: TRBJ2-7
v_gene: TRBV7-2
CDR3nt: TGTGCCAGCAGCTTAAGCGGGGCTAGCAGCTACGAGCAGTACTTC
CDR3aa: CASSLSGASSYEQYF

d_gene: .
len: 15
abundance: .
j_gene: TRBJ2-2
v_gene: TRBV4-3
CDR3nt: TGCGCCAGCAGCCAAGATCTCCTTGGAACAGGGGAGCTGTTTTTT
CDR3aa: CASSQDLLGTGELFF

d_gene: .
len: 15
abundance: .
j_gene: TRBJ1-3
v_gene: TRBV27
CDR3nt: TGTGCCAGCAGTTTATCCGGGACGGCCGGAAACACCATATATTTT
CDR3aa: CASSLSGTAGNTIYF

d_gene: .
len: 14
abundance: .
j_gene: TRBJ1-1
v_gene: TRBV27
CDR3nt: TGTGCCAGCAGTAGCCCGTCCGGGGGCACTGAAGCTTTCTTT
CDR3aa: CASSSPSGGTEAFF

d_gene: TRBD1
len: 14
abundance: .
j_gene: TRBJ1-6
v_gene: TRBV6-4
CDR3nt: TGTGCCAGCAGTGAGATAGGGGGCAGGACTCCCCTCCACTTT
CDR3aa: CASSEIGGRTPLHF

d_gene: .
len: 11
abundance: .
j_gene: TRBJ2-3
v_gene: TRBV29-1
CDR3nt: TGCAGCGCCGGGACCCGGGATACGCAGTATTTT
CDR3aa: CSAGTRDTQYF

d_gene: TRBD1
len: 15
abundance: .
j_gene: TRBJ2-7
v_gene: TRBV29-1
CDR3nt: TGCAGCGTTGAAGACGGGACAGGGGGGCCGGGAGAGCAGTACTTC
CDR3aa: CSVEDGTGGPGEQYF

d_gene: .
len: 11
abundance: .
j_gene: TRBJ1-6
v_gene: TRBV28
CDR3nt: TGTGCCAGCAGTTTCGGGTCACCCCTCCACTTT
CDR3aa: CASSFGSPLHF

d_gene: .
len: 14
abundance: .
j_gene: TRBJ2-7
v_gene: TRBV28
CDR3nt: TGTGCCAGCAGTTCGGCCGGGACATCCTACGAGCAGTACTTC
CDR3aa: CASSSAGTSYEQYF

d_gene: .
len: 15
abundance: .
j_gene: TRBJ1-1
v_gene: TRBV29-1
CDR3nt: TGCAGCGTTGATACGGGGCAGGACGGGGACACTGAAGCTTTCTTT
CDR3aa: CSVDTGQDGDTEAFF

d_gene: .
len: 13
abundance: .
j_gene: TRBJ1-4
v_gene: TRBV27
CDR3nt: TGTGCCAGCAGTGTCATGACTAATGAAAAACTGTTTTTT
CDR3aa: CASSVMTNEKLFF

d_gene: .
len: 13
abundance: .
j_gene: TRBJ2-7
v_gene: TRBV6-1
CDR3nt: TGTGCCAGCAGTGACGCAGGGAACTACGAGCAGTACTTC
CDR3aa: CASSDAGNYEQYF

d_gene: TRBD1
len: 14
abundance: once
j_gene: TRBJ2-7
v_gene: TRBV15
CDR3nt: TGTGCCACCAGCAGGCCCGGGACAGGGGACGAGCAGTACTTC
CDR3aa: CATSRPGTGDEQYF

d_gene: TRBD1
len: 16
abundance: .
j_gene: TRBJ1-2
v_gene: TRBV5-6
CDR3nt: TGTGCCAGCAGCTCTCTAACAGGGGGCGCCGGCTATGGCTACACCTTC
CDR3aa: CASSSLTGGAGYGYTF

d_gene: TRBD1
len: 14
abundance: .
j_gene: TRBJ1-2
v_gene: TRBV2
CDR3nt: TGTGCCAGCCTTACGAACAGGGGGGTCTATGGCTACACCTTC
CDR3aa: CASLTNRGVYGYTF

d_gene: TRBD1
len: 16
abundance: .
j_gene: TRBJ1-5
v_gene: TRBV28
CDR3nt: TGTGCCAGCAGTTTCCAACAGGGGAGCAGCAATCAGCCCCAGCATTTT
CDR3aa: CASSFQQGSSNQPQHF

d_gene: TRBD1
len: 13
abundance: .
j_gene: TRBJ1-5
v_gene: TRBV7-8
CDR3nt: TGTGCCAGCAGTCGGACAGGGGTGCAGCCCCAGCATTTT
CDR3aa: CASSRTGVQPQHF

d_gene: .
len: 15
abundance: .
j_gene: TRBJ1-5
v_gene: TRBV12-5
CDR3nt: TGTGCTAGTGGGGCAGGGGAGTATAGCAATCAGCCCCAGCATTTT
CDR3aa: CASGAGEYSNQPQHF

d_gene: .
len: 17
abundance: .
j_gene: TRBJ1-2
v_gene: TRBV5-5
CDR3nt: TGTGCCAGCAGCTTGTGGCCCGTAGGCAGGGATGGGTATGGCTACACCTTC
CDR3aa: CASSLWPVGRDGYGYTF

d_gene: TRBD1
len: 16
abundance: .
j_gene: TRBJ1-1
v_gene: TRBV9
CDR3nt: TGTGCCAGCAGCGGGGGACAGGACCAATTGAACACTGAAGCTTTCTTT
CDR3aa: CASSGGQDQLNTEAFF

d_gene: .
len: 19
abundance: .
j_gene: TRBJ2-5
v_gene: TRBV4-1
CDR3nt: TGCGCCAGCAGCCAGGTCCCCCCTCTGGGTGACGGTTTGCAAGAGACCCAGTACTTC
CDR3aa: CASSQVPPLGDGLQETQYF